This TCR beta chain was captured by sequencing in a study of CD8 T cells in ankylosing spondylitis. For this clonotype: Its antigen is currently unknown. The DNA is omitted, as the CDR3 cannot be located on it reliably, and the CDR3 follows TCRdb's listing.

Study outcomes and limitations: Characteristic of ankylosing spondylitis blood, it appeared, was a TCR beta motif comprising eight highly homologous variants. Disease-linked clones displayed a CD8+ phenotype and appeared relatively rarely in peripheral blood. Significant enrichment of disease-linked clones was reported in matched ankylosing spondylitis synovial fluid. A number of the motif variants had already been described in reactive arthritis synovial fluid and blood.

The CDR3 extends over 14 residues, inclusive of both ends. Library preparation for TCR beta used quantitative 5'-RACE with molecular barcodes. Each CDR3 protein gets one entry after TCRdb re-called the 5' RACE reads with MiXCR. The profile shows about 390,000 distinct CDR3 sequences, about a fifth of them singletons. The V call is TRBV21-1, the J call TRBJ1-1; the D call in the table, TRBD1, was not verified against the DNA. TRBV21-1 constitutes a pseudogene. This clonotype was obtained from a male donor with ankylosing spondylitis. Sequencing used blood, either unsorted or a sorted T cell fraction (not recorded which). The CDR3 region is CASSKGWGQGTAFF.